These T cell receptor beta chains were read from a single sample in a study of cytomegalovirus exposure and HLA in healthy donors. The table came from immunoSEQ multiplex PCR; TCRdb's copy has only in-frame clones and leaves some out. In the table there are 110,000 or so clones, more than 75% of which are singletons. Sequencing was carried out using PBMCs. The receptors here all came from a woman aged 25-40 years in good health and CMV-seronegative. Both conserved end residues are part of each CDR3. The D gene is left open where the match is weak. Clone size is given for some rows only: seen once, a few or many times, or a class if the clone is expanded.

v_call: TRBV7-9
clone_size: -
d_call: TRBD1
j_call: TRBJ1-1
cdr3_aa: CASSSTGVTEAFF
cdr3_nt: TGTGCCAGCAGCTCCACAGGGGTCACTGAAGCTTTCTTT

v_call: TRBV6-5
clone_size: -
d_call: -
j_call: TRBJ1-2
cdr3_aa: CASSPRETRTYGYTF
cdr3_nt: TGTGCCAGCAGTCCCCGTGAGACTCGCACCTATGGCTACACCTTC

v_call: TRBV19
clone_size: -
d_call: -
j_call: TRBJ2-7
cdr3_aa: CASSISQGHSYEQYF
cdr3_nt: TGTGCCAGTAGTATCTCACAGGGCCACTCCTACGAGCAGTACTTC

v_call: TRBV7-9
clone_size: -
d_call: -
j_call: TRBJ2-7
cdr3_aa: CASSRRGQGLYEQYF
cdr3_nt: TGTGCCAGCAGCCGTCGAGGACAGGGACTATACGAGCAGTACTTC

v_call: TRBV5-1
clone_size: -
d_call: TRBD1
j_call: TRBJ2-7
cdr3_aa: CASSPRTGDSYEQYF
cdr3_nt: TGCGCCAGCAGCCCGAGGACAGGGGACTCCTACGAGCAGTACTTC

v_call: TRBV5-6
clone_size: -
d_call: -
j_call: TRBJ1-3
cdr3_aa: CASSLSKPIWSSGNTIYF
cdr3_nt: TGTGCCAGCAGCTTGAGCAAGCCCATATGGAGCTCTGGAAACACCATATATTTT

v_call: TRBV7-6
clone_size: -
d_call: -
j_call: TRBJ1-6
cdr3_aa: CASSQASGYSYNSPLHF
cdr3_nt: TGTGCCAGCAGCCAGGCCTCCGGATACTCCTATAATTCACCCCTCCACTTT

v_call: TRBV2
clone_size: -
d_call: TRBD1
j_call: TRBJ1-1
cdr3_aa: CASRDRGFLNTEAFF
cdr3_nt: TGTGCCAGCAGGGACAGGGGGTTTCTGAACACTGAAGCTTTCTTT

v_call: TRBV7-9
clone_size: -
d_call: TRBD1
j_call: TRBJ2-7
cdr3_aa: CASQTGDEQYF
cdr3_nt: TGTGCCAGCCAGACAGGGGACGAGCAGTACTTC

v_call: TRBV4-3
clone_size: -
d_call: TRBD1
j_call: TRBJ1-1
cdr3_aa: CASSQGTGWEAFF
cdr3_nt: TGCGCCAGCAGCCAAGGGACAGGGTGGGAAGCTTTCTTT

v_call: TRBV9
clone_size: -
d_call: TRBD1
j_call: TRBJ1-2
cdr3_aa: CASSQGQGANYGYTF
cdr3_nt: TGTGCCAGCAGCCAGGGACAGGGGGCGAACTATGGCTACACCTTC

v_call: TRBV7-8
clone_size: -
d_call: -
j_call: TRBJ2-2
cdr3_aa: CASSFSGTGELFF
cdr3_nt: TGTGCCAGCAGCTTTAGCGGCACCGGGGAGCTGTTTTTT

v_call: TRBV7-9
clone_size: -
d_call: TRBD1
j_call: TRBJ1-2
cdr3_aa: CASSFPRGQGRGWDYGYTF
cdr3_nt: TGTGCCAGCAGCTTCCCACGGGGACAGGGACGGGGATGGGACTATGGCTACACCTTC

v_call: TRBV7-6
clone_size: -
d_call: -
j_call: TRBJ1-3
cdr3_aa: CASSLASGHHLGNTIYF
cdr3_nt: TGTGCCAGCAGCTTAGCCTCGGGACATCACCTGGGAAACACCATATATTTT

v_call: TRBV7-8
clone_size: -
d_call: TRBD1
j_call: TRBJ2-3
cdr3_aa: CASSLPRLVRDREVDTQYF
cdr3_nt: TGTGCCAGCAGCTTGCCCCGCTTAGTCCGGGACAGGGAGGTAGATACGCAGTATTTT

v_call: TRBV6-1
clone_size: -
d_call: TRBD1
j_call: TRBJ1-2
cdr3_aa: CASSEEGPRGRQGDYGYTF
cdr3_nt: TGTGCCAGCAGCGAAGAGGGTCCCAGGGGGCGCCAAGGGGACTATGGCTACACCTTC

v_call: TRBV5-4
clone_size: -
d_call: -
j_call: TRBJ2-3
cdr3_aa: CASSPLGGGLFTDTQYF
cdr3_nt: TGTGCCAGCAGCCCGCTTGGGGGGGGCCTGTTCACAGATACGCAGTATTTT

v_call: TRBV7-8
clone_size: -
d_call: -
j_call: TRBJ1-5
cdr3_aa: CASSLMFLTPNGYNQPQHF
cdr3_nt: TGTGCCAGCAGCCTTATGTTCTTGACACCCAATGGTTACAATCAGCCCCAGCATTTT

v_call: TRBV4-1
clone_size: -
d_call: -
j_call: TRBJ2-1
cdr3_aa: CASSQRYEVASNEQFF
cdr3_nt: TGCGCCAGCAGCCAACGTTATGAGGTCGCCAGCAATGAGCAGTTCTTC

v_call: TRBV4-1
clone_size: -
d_call: TRBD1
j_call: TRBJ2-7
cdr3_aa: CASSQVPTGTAYEQYF
cdr3_nt: TGCGCCAGCAGCCAAGTTCCGACCGGGACAGCGTACGAGCAGTACTTC

v_call: TRBV5-1
clone_size: -
d_call: TRBD2
j_call: TRBJ2-7
cdr3_aa: CASSFGGTAYEQYF
cdr3_nt: TGCGCCAGCAGCTTCGGGGGGACGGCCTACGAGCAGTACTTC

v_call: TRBV5-1
clone_size: -
d_call: TRBD2
j_call: TRBJ2-5
cdr3_aa: CASSLVASGGIQETQYF
cdr3_nt: TGCGCCAGCAGCTTGGTGGCTAGCGGGGGGATACAAGAGACCCAGTACTTC

v_call: TRBV15
clone_size: once
d_call: -
j_call: TRBJ1-3
cdr3_aa: CATSRGLTGNTIYF
cdr3_nt: TGTGCCACCAGCAGGGGACTCACTGGAAACACCATATATTTT